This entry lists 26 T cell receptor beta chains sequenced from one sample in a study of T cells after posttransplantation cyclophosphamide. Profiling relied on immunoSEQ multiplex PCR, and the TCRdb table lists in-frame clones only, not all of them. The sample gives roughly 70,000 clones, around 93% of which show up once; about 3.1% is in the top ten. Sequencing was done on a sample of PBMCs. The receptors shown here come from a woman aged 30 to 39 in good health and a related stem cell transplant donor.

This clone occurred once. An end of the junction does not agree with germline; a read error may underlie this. CDR3 residues: CASSQGPGLVF. DNA for the CDR3: TGTGCCAGCAGCCAGGGACCAGGATTAGTATTT. The chain links TRBV5-6 to TRBJ1-1, with a tentative D call TRBD1 (5 bases). In germline, CDR1 is SGHDT, CDR2 YYEEEE. The CDR3 extends over 11 amino acids.

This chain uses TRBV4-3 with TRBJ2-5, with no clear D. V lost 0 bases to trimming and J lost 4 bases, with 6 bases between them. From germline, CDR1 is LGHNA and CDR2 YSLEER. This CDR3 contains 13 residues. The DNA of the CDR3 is TGCGCCAGCAGCCAAGATAGGGCAGAGACCCAGTACTTC. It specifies CASSQDRAETQYF.

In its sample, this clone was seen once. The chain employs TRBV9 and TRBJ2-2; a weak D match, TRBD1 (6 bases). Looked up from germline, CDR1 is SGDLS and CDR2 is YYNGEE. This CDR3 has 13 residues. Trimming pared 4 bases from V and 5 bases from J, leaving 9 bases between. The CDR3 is CASSLQGTGELFF. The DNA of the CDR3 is TGTGCCAGCAGCTTACAGGGAACCGGGGAGCTGTTTTTT.

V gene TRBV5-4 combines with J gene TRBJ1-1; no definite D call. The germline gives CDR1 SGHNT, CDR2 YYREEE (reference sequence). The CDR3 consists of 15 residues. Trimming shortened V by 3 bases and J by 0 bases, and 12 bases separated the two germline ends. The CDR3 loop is CASSYVLGMNTEAFF. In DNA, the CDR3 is TGTGCCAGCAGCTACGTTTTGGGGATGAACACTGAAGCTTTCTTT. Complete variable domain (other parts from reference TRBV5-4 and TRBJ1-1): ETGVTQSPTHLIKTRGQQVTLRCSSQSGHNTVSWYQQALGQGPQFIFQYYREEENGRGNFPPRFSGLQFPNYSSELNVNALELDDSALYLCASSYVLGMNTEAFFGQGTRLTVV.

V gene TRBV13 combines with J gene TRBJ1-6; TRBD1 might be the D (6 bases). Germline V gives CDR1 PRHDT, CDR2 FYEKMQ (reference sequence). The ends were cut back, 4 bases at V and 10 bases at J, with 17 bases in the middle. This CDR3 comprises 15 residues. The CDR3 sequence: CASSSSTGLGSPLHF. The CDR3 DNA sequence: TGTGCCAGCAGCTCGTCCACAGGGCTGGGCTCACCCCTCCACTTT.

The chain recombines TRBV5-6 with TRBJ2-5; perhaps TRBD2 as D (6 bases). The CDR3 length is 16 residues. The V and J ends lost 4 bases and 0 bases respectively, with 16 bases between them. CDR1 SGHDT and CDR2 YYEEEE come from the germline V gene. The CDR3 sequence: CASSPRAGLYQETQYF. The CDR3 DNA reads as TGTGCCAGCAGCCCGAGGGCGGGATTGTACCAAGAGACCCAGTACTTC.

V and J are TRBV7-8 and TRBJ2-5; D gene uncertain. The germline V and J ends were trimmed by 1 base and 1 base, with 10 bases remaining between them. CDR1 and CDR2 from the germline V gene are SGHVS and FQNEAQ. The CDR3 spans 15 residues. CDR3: CASSLDLTVQETQYF. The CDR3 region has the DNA TGTGCCAGCAGCTTAGACTTAACCGTCCAAGAGACCCAGTACTTC.

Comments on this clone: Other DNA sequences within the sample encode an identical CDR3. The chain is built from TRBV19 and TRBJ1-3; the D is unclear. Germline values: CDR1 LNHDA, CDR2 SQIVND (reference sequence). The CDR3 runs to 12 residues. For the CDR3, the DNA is TGTGCTTCTAAGACAACTGGAAACACCATATATTTT. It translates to CASKTTGNTIYF.

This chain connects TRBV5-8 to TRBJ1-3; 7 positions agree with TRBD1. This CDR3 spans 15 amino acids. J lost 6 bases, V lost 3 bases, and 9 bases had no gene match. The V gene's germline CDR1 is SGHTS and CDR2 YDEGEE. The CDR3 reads CASSYDDRVANTIYF. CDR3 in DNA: TGTGCCAGCAGCTATGACGACAGGGTGGCAAACACCATATATTTT.

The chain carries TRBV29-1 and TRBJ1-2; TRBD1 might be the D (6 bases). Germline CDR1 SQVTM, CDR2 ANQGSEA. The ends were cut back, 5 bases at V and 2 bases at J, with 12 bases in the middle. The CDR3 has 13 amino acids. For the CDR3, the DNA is TGCAGCGTTACGGACAGAGAGAACTATGGCTACACCTTC. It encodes CSVTDRENYGYTF.

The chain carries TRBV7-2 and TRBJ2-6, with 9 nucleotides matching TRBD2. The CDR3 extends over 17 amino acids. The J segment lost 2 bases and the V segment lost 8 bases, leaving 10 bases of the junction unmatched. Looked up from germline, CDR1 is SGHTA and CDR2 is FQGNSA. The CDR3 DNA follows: TGTGCCAGCCAGCGGGGGGCAGGGGATGCTGGGGCCAACGTCCTGACTTTC. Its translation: CASQRGAGDAGANVLTF.

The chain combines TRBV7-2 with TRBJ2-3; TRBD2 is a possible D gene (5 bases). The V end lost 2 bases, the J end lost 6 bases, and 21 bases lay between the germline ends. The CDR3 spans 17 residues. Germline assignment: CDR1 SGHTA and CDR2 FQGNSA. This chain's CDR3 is CASSLSVSGPVADTQYF. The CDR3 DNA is TGTGCCAGCAGCTTAAGCGTAAGCGGTCCAGTTGCGGATACGCAGTATTTT.

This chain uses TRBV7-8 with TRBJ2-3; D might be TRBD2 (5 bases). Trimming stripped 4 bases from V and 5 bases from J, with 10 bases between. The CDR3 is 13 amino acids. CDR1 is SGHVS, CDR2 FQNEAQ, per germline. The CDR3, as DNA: TGTGCCAGCAGCTCCGGACTTGGAGATACGCAGTATTTT. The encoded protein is CASSSGLGDTQYF.

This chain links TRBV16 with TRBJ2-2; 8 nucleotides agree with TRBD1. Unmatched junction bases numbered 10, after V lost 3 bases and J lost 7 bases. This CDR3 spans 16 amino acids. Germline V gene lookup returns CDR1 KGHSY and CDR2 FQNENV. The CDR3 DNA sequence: TGTGCCAGCAGCCATCCCGGACAGGGAGAGAACGGGGAGCTGTTTTTT. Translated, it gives CASSHPGQGENGELFF.

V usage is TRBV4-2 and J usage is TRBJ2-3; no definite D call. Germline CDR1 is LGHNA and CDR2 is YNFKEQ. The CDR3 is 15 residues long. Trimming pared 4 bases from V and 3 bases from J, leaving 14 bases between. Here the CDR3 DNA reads TGTGCCAGCAGCCTAACCGGGTCCGAGACAGATACGCAGTATTTT. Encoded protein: CASSLTGSETDTQYF.

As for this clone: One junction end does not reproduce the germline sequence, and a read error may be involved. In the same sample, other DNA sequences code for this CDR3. CDR3 loop: CASSLGTGNSPLHF. CDR3 coding DNA: TGTGCCAGCAGTTTGGGGACAGGGAATTCGCCCCTCCACTTT. The V and J genes are TRBV28 and TRBJ1-6; 9 bases fit TRBD1. Germline loops: CDR1 MDHEN, CDR2 SYDVKM. The CDR3 covers 14 residues.

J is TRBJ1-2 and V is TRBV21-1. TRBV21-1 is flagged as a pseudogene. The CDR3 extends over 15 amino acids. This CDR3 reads CASSRGEKDSYGYTF. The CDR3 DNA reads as TGTGCCAGCAGCCGGGGGGAAAAAGACAGCTATGGCTACACCTTC.

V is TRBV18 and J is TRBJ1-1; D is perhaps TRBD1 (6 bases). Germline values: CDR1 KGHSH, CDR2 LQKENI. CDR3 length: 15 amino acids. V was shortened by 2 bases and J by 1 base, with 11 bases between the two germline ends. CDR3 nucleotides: TGTGCCAGCTCACCATCTCCGGGACAGAACACTGAAGCTTTCTTT. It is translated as CASSPSPGQNTEAFF. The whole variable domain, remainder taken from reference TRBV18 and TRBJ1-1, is NAGVMQNPRHLVRRRGQEARLRCSPMKGHSHVYWYRQLPEEGLKFMVYLQKENIIDESGMPKERFSAEFPKEGPSILRIQQVVRGDSAAYFCASSPSPGQNTEAFFGQGTRLTVV.

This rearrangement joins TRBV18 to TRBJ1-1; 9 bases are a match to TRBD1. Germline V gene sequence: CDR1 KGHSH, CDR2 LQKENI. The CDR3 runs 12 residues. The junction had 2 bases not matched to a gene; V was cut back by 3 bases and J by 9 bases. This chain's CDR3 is CASSPGQGKAFF. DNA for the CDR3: TGTGCCAGCTCACCGGGACAGGGAAAAGCTTTCTTT. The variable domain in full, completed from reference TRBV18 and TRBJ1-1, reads NAGVMQNPRHLVRRRGQEARLRCSPMKGHSHVYWYRQLPEEGLKFMVYLQKENIIDESGMPKERFSAEFPKEGPSILRIQQVVRGDSAAYFCASSPGQGKAFFGQGTRLTVV.

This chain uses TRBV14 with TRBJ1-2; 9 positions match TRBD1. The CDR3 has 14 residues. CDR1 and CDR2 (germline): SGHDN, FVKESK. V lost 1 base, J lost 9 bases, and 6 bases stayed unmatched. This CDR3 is CASSQVDRGKSYTF. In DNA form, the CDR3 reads TGTGCCAGCAGCCAAGTCGACAGGGGGAAAAGCTACACCTTC.

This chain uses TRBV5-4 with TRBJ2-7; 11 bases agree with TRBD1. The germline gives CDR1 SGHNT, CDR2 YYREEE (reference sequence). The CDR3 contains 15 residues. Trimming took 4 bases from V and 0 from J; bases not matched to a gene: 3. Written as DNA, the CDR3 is TGTGCCAGCAGCAGGGGACAGGGGGGCTCCTACGAGCAGTACTTC. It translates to CASSRGQGGSYEQYF.

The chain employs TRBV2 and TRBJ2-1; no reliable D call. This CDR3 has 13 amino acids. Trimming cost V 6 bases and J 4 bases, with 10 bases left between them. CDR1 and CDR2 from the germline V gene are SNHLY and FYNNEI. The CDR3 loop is CASRDRRYNEQFF. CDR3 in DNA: TGTGCCAGCAGGGACCGCCGTTACAATGAGCAGTTCTTC.

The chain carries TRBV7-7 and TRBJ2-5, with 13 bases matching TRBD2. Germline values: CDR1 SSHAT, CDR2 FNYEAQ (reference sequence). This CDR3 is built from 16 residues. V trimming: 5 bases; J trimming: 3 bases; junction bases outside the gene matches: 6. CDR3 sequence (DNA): TGTGCCAGCAGCCCAGGACTAGCGGGGGCCAAAGAGACCCAGTACTTC. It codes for CASSPGLAGAKETQYF.

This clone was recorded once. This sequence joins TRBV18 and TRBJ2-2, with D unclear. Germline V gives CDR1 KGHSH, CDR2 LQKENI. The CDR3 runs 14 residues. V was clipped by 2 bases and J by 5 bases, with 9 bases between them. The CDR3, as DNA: TGTGCCAGCTCACCAGGCAGAGGAACCGGGGAGCTGTTTTTT. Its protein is CASSPGRGTGELFF.

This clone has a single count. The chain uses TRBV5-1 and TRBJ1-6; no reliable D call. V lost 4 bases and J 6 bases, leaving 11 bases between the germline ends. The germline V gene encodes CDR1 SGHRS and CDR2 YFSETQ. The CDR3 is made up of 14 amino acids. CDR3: CASSAGRVNSPLHF. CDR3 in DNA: TGCGCCAGCAGCGCCGGACGGGTTAATTCACCCCTCCACTTT.

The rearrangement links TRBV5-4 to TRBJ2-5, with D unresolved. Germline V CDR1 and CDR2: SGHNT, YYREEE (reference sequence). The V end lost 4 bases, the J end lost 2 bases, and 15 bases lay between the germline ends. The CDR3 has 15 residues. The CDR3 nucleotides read TGTGCCAGCAGCCTGATCGAGAATCCTCAAGAGACCCAGTACTTC. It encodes CASSLIENPQETQYF.